The clone carrying this T cell receptor (beta chain) was observed a few times. The authors ran a second PCR of 7 to 11 cycles using a sample-barcoded 5' primer and a J-beta primer mix. TCRdb called the 5' RACE reads again in MiXCR, with one record for every CDR3 protein. The sample contains approximately 780,000 distinct CDR3 sequences, 25% to 30% of which appear only once. Germline values: CDR1 DFQATT, CDR2 SNEGSKA (reference sequence). The CDR3 consists of 12 residues. The data were obtained in a study of blood T cells in healthy people across ages. The same sample was also studied in work on T cells of mothers and their children. As reported in that work: Researchers report slightly higher, though non-significant, overlap in related mother-child pairs than in unrelated pairs.

The source of this sequence is a boy aged 10-17 years in good health. The sequencing input was blood. The chain couples TRBV20-1 to TRBJ2-1, with D uncertain. CDR3 nucleotide sequence: TGCAGCCTCAGTAGCTCCTACAATGAGCAGTTCTTC. This translates into CSLSSSYNEQFF.